The 23 T cell receptor beta chains presented below share a single source sample, sequenced in a study of T cell responses to AZD1222 COVID-19 vaccine. Assay used: immunoSEQ multiplex PCR; TCRdb lists only in-frame clones, some missing. This table holds about 160,000 clones, about 90% found once. The input for sequencing was peripheral blood, taken on day 0 of MenACWY control vaccination. All receptors derive from an adult in good health.

The gene calls are TRBV5-1 and TRBJ1-1, with D unresolved. This CDR3 comprises 14 residues. V was shortened by 3 bases and J by 4 bases, with 13 bases between the two germline ends. Germline-derived CDR1 and CDR2 are SGHRS and YFSETQ. CDR3 sequence (DNA): TGCGCCAGCAGCTGGTGGGGTGATGGCACTGAAGCTTTCTTT. Translated, it gives CASSWWGDGTEAFF.

CDR3 residues: CSVEGTPTDLYGYTF. Here the CDR3 DNA reads TGCAGCGTTGAGGGGACCCCGACAGACCTCTATGGCTACACCTTC. V and J are TRBV29-1 and TRBJ1-2, with a weak D call TRBD1 (5 bases). There are 15 residues in the CDR3. V lost 3 bases and J 4 bases, leaving 18 bases between the germline ends. The V gene's germline CDR1 is SQVTM and CDR2 ANQGSEA. Filled out from reference TRBV29-1 and TRBJ1-2, the complete variable domain reads SAVISQKPSRDICQRGTSLTIQCQVDSQVTMMFWYRQQPGQSLTLIATANQGSEATYESGFVIDKFPISRPNLTFSTLTVSNMSPEDSSIYLCSVEGTPTDLYGYTFGSGTRLTVV.

This chain uses TRBV6-6 with TRBJ1-5; possibly TRBD1 for D (5 bases). Trimming pared 5 bases from V and 4 bases from J, leaving 21 bases between. The germline V gene encodes CDR1 MNHNY and CDR2 SVGAGI (reference sequence). The CDR3 sequence is 17 residues long. In DNA, the CDR3 is TGTGCCAGCAGTCCCTTTCGGGGACTCGCAAAGAATCAGCCCCAGCATTTT. Translating it yields CASSPFRGLAKNQPQHF.

V gene TRBV11-3 combines with J gene TRBJ1-4; D unclear. There are 13 residues in the CDR3. Germline V gene sequence: CDR1 SGHNT, CDR2 YENEEA. Trimming left V 3 bases short and J 11 bases short, with 13 bases between. CDR3 residues: CASSLDRAQKLFF. The DNA for the CDR3 is TGTGCCAGCAGCTTGGATAGGGCGCAGAAACTGTTTTTT.

V usage is TRBV7-6 and J usage is TRBJ2-3; 12 nucleotides match TRBD2. After removal of 3 bases from V and 10 bases from J, the junction contained 11 bases not matched to a gene. Germline loops: CDR1 SGHVS, CDR2 FNYEAQ. The CDR3 loop spans 16 amino acids. CDR3: CASSFEPSGRAVSQYF. The CDR3, as DNA: TGTGCCAGCAGCTTTGAACCTAGCGGGAGGGCCGTCTCGCAGTATTTT.

The chain joins TRBV19 to TRBJ2-3; 9 nucleotides agree with TRBD1. Trimming at V came to 7 bases and at J to 3 bases, leaving 8 bases not matched to a gene. CDR1 and CDR2 (germline): LNHDA, SQIVND (reference sequence). The length of the CDR3 is 15 residues. The CDR3 DNA is TGTGCCAGTACATTGAAGACAGGGGGTACAGATACGCAGTATTTT. Its translation: CASTLKTGGTDTQYF.

This chain connects TRBV25-1 to TRBJ2-1; the D is unclear. Per germline, CDR1 MGHDK and CDR2 SYGVNS. V was cut by 8 bases and J by 5 bases, with 7 bases left in between. CDR3 length: 11 amino acids. As DNA, the CDR3 is TGTGCCAGCCTGCGACACAATGAGCAGTTCTTC. This encodes CASLRHNEQFF.

The chain has TRBV10-1 and TRBJ2-1; D might be TRBD1 or TRBD2, each matching 5 bases. The CDR3 spans 13 residues. Germline V gene lookup returns CDR1 WNHNN and CDR2 SYGVQD (reference sequence). The germline V and J ends were trimmed by 0 bases and 10 bases, with 10 bases remaining between them. CDR3 sequence reads: CASSESGVQEQFF. CDR3 nucleotides: TGCGCCAGCAGTGAGTCGGGGGTACAGGAGCAGTTCTTC.

The gene calls are TRBV27 and TRBJ1-3; D uncertain. CDR3 length equals 15 residues. With 5 bases removed from V and 3 bases from J, the gap between germline ends came to 14 bases. CDR1 and CDR2 (germline): MNHEY, SMNVEV (reference sequence). In DNA, the CDR3 is TGTGCCAGCAGTCTACGACACCTGGGTGGAAACACCATATATTTT. This sequence encodes CASSLRHLGGNTIYF.

CDR3 region: CASSQDGTGPGNTIYF. The CDR3 coding sequence is TGTGCCAGCAGTCAAGACGGGACAGGGCCTGGAAACACCATATATTTT. The rearrangement links TRBV25-1 to TRBJ1-3; 9 bases align to TRBD1. Germline trimming cut 5 bases from V and 2 bases from J; bases unmatched to any gene: 7. The germline CDR1 and CDR2 sequences are MGHDK and SYGVNS. This CDR3 region has 16 residues.

The gene calls are TRBV27 and TRBJ2-1; the match to TRBD2 covers 13 bases. The CDR3 runs to 14 residues. Germline assignment: CDR1 MNHEY and CDR2 SMNVEV (reference sequence). V lost 6 bases to trimming and J lost 9 bases; unmatched junction nucleotides: 5. CDR3 sequence: CASRGLAGVGEQFF. The CDR3 nucleotides are TGTGCCAGCAGAGGACTAGCGGGAGTCGGTGAGCAGTTCTTC.

A single count supports this clone. The chain links TRBV7-2 to TRBJ2-7; 14 bases are shared with TRBD2. Trimming cost V 2 bases and J 4 bases; bases outside gene matches: 4. The CDR3 sequence is 16 residues long. Germline-derived CDR1 and CDR2 are SGHTA and FQGNSA. The CDR3 reads CASSLMGLAGVYEQYF. As DNA, the CDR3 is TGTGCCAGCAGCTTAATGGGACTAGCGGGAGTATACGAGCAGTACTTC.

In its sample, this clone was seen once. This chain joins TRBV11-3 and TRBJ1-1, with D tentatively TRBD1 (6 bases). CDR3 length: 13 residues. Per the germline V gene, CDR1 is SGHNT and CDR2 is YENEEA. The V gene lost 3 bases and the J gene lost 8 bases, with 13 bases spanning the gap. The CDR3 spells CASSLTDRSEAFF. The CDR3 nucleotides are TGTGCCAGCAGCTTGACGGACAGAAGCGAAGCTTTCTTT.

This chain joins TRBV18 and TRBJ2-1; 11 bases agree with TRBD2. Looked up from germline, CDR1 is KGHSH and CDR2 is LQKENI. The CDR3 runs 17 residues. The V segment lost 1 base and the J segment 9 bases; nucleotides outside the gene matches: 11. The CDR3 sequence is CASSPRLAGGLGTEQFF. The DNA for the CDR3 is TGTGCCAGCTCACCACGGCTAGCGGGAGGTCTCGGCACTGAGCAGTTCTTC.

The chain has TRBV10-3 and TRBJ2-1; no clear D gene. The ends were cut back, 8 bases at V and 0 bases at J, with 14 bases in the middle. The CDR3 is 15 residues long. Germline CDR1 ENHRY, CDR2 SYGVKD. CDR3 protein: CAISQSSSSYNEQFF. The CDR3 DNA is TGTGCCATCTCTCAAAGCTCGAGCTCCTACAATGAGCAGTTCTTC.

The chain is built from TRBV7-6 and TRBJ2-2; 13 bases are shared with TRBD2. From germline, CDR1 is SGHVS and CDR2 FNYEAQ. The CDR3 spans 18 residues. With 1 base clipped from V and 0 bases from J, the junction kept 2 bases outside the gene matches. The CDR3 reads CASSLGLAGGANTGELFF. The CDR3 nucleotides are TGTGCCAGCAGCTTAGGACTAGCGGGAGGAGCGAACACCGGGGAGCTGTTTTTT.

This chain connects TRBV6-4 to TRBJ2-1, with unresolved D. V lost 4 bases, J lost 8 bases, and 9 bases lay in between. CDR1 and CDR2 from the germline V gene are MRHNA and SNTAGT. The length of the CDR3 is 12 residues. In DNA, the CDR3 is TGTGCCAGCAGTGGGCTAACAGATGAGCAGTTCTTC. It yields the protein CASSGLTDEQFF.

In the case of this clone: The same CDR3 is also encoded by other DNA sequences in this sample. The V call is TRBV3-1 (or the pseudogene TRBV3-2), the J call TRBJ1-1; 9 bases fit TRBD1. V gave up 3 bases and J gave up 2 bases; unmatched junction bases: 4. Germline assignment: CDR1 LGHDT and CDR2 YNNKEL (reference sequence). CDR3 length equals 15 residues. The CDR3 sequence: CASSQGQGPNTEAFF. The CDR3 nucleotides read TGTGCCAGCAGCCAGGGACAGGGACCCAACACTGAAGCTTTCTTT.

The V gene is TRBV28, the J gene TRBJ1-1; D is undetermined. Trimming left V 2 bases short and J 3 bases short, with 10 bases between. The CDR3 extends over 14 amino acids. Per germline, CDR1 MDHEN and CDR2 SYDVKM. CDR3 residues: CASSLVREHTEAFF. The CDR3 nucleotides read TGTGCCAGCAGTTTAGTGAGGGAGCACACTGAAGCTTTCTTT.

The chain joins TRBV3-1 (or the pseudogene TRBV3-2) to TRBJ2-7; 8 bases line up with TRBD2. This CDR3 has 13 amino acids. The V gene's germline CDR1 is LGHDT and CDR2 YNNKEL (reference sequence). V gave up 8 bases and J gave up 4 bases; unmatched junction bases: 7. CDR3 loop: CASRREGLYEQYF. The CDR3 nucleotides are TGTGCCAGCCGCCGGGAGGGCCTTTACGAGCAGTACTTC.

The genes are TRBV19 and TRBJ2-5; TRBD2 matches 7 bases. The V and J ends lost 7 bases and 2 bases, in that order; junction bases with no gene match: 7. The CDR3 runs to 14 residues. CDR1 and CDR2 from the germline V gene are LNHDA and SQIVND (reference sequence). CDR3 protein: CASMLAGVQETQYF. DNA for the CDR3: TGTGCCAGTATGTTGGCGGGAGTGCAAGAGACCCAGTACTTC.

The chain joins TRBV19 to TRBJ1-1; TRBD1 matches at 8 bases. Trimming cost V 3 bases and J 5 bases; bases outside gene matches: 5. The CDR3 runs 14 residues. Germline V gene data show CDR1 as LNHDA and CDR2 as SQIVND (reference sequence). The CDR3 reads CASSIAGGMTEAFF. CDR3 bases: TGTGCCAGTAGTATCGCAGGGGGCATGACTGAAGCTTTCTTT.

This clone has only a few counts. The junction differs from germline at one of its ends, possibly a read error. The CDR3 region is CASRRTSEPYF. The CDR3 DNA reads as TGTGCCAGCAGGCGGACTAGCGAGCCGTACTTC. The rearrangement links TRBV6-5 to TRBJ2-7; TRBD2 agrees at 9 bases. Germline values: CDR1 MNHEY, CDR2 SVGAGI. The CDR3 is 11 residues long.